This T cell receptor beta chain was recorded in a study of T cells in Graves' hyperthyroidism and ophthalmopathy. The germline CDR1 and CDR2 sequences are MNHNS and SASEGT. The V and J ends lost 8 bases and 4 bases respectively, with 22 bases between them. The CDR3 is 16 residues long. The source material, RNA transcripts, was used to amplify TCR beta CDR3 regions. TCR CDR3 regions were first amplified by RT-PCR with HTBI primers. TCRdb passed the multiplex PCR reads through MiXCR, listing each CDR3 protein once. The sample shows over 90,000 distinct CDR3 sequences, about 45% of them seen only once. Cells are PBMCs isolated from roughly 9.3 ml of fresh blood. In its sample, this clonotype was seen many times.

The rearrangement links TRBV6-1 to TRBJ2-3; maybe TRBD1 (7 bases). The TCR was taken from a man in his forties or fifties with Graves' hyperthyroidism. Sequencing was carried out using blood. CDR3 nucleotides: TGTGCCAGCGGACTACCGACAGGGATAGGCGCAGATACGCAGTATTTT. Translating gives CASGLPTGIGADTQYF.